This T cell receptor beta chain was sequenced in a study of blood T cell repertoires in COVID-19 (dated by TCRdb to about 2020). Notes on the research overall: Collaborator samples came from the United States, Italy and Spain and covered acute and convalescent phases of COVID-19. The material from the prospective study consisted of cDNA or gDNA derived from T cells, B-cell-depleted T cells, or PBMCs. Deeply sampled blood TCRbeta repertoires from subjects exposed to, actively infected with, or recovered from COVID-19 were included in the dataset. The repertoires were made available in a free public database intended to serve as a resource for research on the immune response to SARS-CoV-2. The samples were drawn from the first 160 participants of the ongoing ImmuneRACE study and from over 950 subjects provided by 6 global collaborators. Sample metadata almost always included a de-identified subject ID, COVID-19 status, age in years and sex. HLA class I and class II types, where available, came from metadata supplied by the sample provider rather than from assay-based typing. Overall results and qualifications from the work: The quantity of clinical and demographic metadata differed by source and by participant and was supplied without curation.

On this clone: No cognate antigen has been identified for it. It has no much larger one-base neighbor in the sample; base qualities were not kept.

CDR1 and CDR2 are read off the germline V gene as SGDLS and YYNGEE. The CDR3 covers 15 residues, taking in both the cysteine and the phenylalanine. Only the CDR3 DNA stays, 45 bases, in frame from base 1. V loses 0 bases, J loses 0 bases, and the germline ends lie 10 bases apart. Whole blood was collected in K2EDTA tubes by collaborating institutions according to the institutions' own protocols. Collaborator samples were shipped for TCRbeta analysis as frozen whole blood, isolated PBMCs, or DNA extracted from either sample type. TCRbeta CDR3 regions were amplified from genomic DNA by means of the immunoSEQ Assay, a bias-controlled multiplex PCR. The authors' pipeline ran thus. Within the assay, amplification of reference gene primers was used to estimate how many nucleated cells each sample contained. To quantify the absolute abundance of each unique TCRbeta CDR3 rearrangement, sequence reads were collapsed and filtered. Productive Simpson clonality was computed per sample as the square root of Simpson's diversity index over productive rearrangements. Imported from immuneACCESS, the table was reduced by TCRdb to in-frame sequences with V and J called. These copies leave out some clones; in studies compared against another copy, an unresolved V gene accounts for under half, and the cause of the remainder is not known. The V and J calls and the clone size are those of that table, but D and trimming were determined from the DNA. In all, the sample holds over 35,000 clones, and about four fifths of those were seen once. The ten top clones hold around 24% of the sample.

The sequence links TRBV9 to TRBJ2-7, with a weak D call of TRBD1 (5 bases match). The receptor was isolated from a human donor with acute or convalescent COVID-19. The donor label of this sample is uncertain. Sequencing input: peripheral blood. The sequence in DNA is TGTGCCAGCAGCGTAGCGGGTGGGGCCTCCTACGAGCAGTACTTC. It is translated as CASSVAGGASYEQYF.